The present T cell receptor beta chain was sequenced within a study of T cells in localized non-small cell lung cancer. Points from the study as a whole: Uninvolved adjacent lung had the highest recorded T cell clonality, with tumor below it. A median of around 58 clones ranked among the top 100 in tumor appeared in adjacent lung.

Produced via immunoSEQ multiplex PCR; TCRdb's table is partial and in-frame only. Found here are over 70,000 clones, about 90% of them singletons; the top ten hold 21%. As regards this clone: Its antigen is unidentified.

The CDR3 totals 15 residues. The V gene end was trimmed by 0 bases and the J gene end by 3 bases; junction bases not matched to a gene: 5. Germline CDR1 reads SGDLS; CDR2 reads YYNGEE. The starting material was peripheral blood, obtained before any cancer treatment. The chain carries TRBV9 and TRBJ2-7; TRBD1 matches at 8 bases. This TCR was recovered from a male donor at least 60 years old with stage III squamous cell lung carcinoma. CDR3 in amino acids: CASSVESGGVYEQYF. The CDR3 DNA reads TGTGCCAGCAGCGTAGAGTCAGGGGGCGTCTACGAGCAGTACTTC.